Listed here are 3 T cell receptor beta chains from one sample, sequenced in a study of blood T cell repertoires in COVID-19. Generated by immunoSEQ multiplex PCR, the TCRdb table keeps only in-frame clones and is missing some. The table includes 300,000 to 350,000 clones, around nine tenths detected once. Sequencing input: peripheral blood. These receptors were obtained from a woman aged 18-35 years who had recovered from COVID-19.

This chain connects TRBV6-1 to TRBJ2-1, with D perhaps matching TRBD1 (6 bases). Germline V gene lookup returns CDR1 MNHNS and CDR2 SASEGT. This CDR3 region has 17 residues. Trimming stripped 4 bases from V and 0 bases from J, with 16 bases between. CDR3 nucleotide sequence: TGTGCCAGCAGTGGACGGGGAGCCAGGGGCTCCTACAATGAGCAGTTCTTC. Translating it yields CASSGRGARGSYNEQFF.

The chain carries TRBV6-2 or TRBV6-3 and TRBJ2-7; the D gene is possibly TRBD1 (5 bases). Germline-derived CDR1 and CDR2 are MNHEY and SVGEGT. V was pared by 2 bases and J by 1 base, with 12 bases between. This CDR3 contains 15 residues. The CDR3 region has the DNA TGTGCCAGCAGTTACCACCCGGACACTTCCTACGAGCAGTACGTC. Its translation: CASSYHPDTSYEQYV.

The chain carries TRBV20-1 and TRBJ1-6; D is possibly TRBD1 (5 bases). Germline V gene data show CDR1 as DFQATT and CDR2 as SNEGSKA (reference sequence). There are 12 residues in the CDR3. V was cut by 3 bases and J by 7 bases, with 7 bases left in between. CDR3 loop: CSASDRNSPLHF. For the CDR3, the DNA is TGCAGTGCTAGTGACAGAAATTCACCCCTCCACTTT.